This passage covers 29 T cell receptor beta chains from one sample sequenced in a study of identical twins. TCRdb re-derived calls from the 5' RACE reads in MiXCR, one entry per CDR3 protein. The profile shows 510,000 or so distinct CDR3 sequences, around 15% of them singletons. This sample also appeared in a second study, on yellow fever vaccine responses in identical twins.

Sequencing was performed on CD4+ T cells sorted from blood. These receptors were taken from a woman under 30 in good health.

The table lists this clonotype with many counts. This chain connects TRBV5-1 to TRBJ1-1; weak D call: TRBD1 (5 bases). V gave up 1 base and J gave up 2 bases, with 12 bases separating them. The germline V gene encodes CDR1 SGHRS and CDR2 YFSETQ. This CDR3 spans 15 amino acids. CDR3 loop: CASSLNQGFNTEAFF. In DNA, the CDR3 is TGCGCCAGCAGCTTGAATCAGGGCTTCAACACTGAAGCTTTCTTT.

The chain links TRBV10-3 to TRBJ2-2; TRBD2 aligns across 7 bases. CDR1 ENHRY and CDR2 SYGVKD come from the germline V gene. V shed 8 bases and J 4 bases; nucleotides not matched to a gene: 4. The CDR3 is 13 residues long. CDR3: CAIGGDGTGELFF. For the CDR3, the DNA is TGTGCCATCGGGGGGGACGGCACCGGGGAGCTGTTTTTT.

The J gene is TRBJ2-1, the V gene TRBV6-4; D gene uncertain. V was cut by 0 bases and J by 6 bases, with 9 bases left in between. CDR3 length: 14 amino acids. CDR1 and CDR2 (germline): MRHNA, SNTAGT. CDR3 loop: CASSDSSWGNEQFF. The CDR3 DNA reads as TGTGCCAGCAGTGACTCTAGTTGGGGCAATGAGCAGTTCTTC.

This clonotype was found a few times. The chain employs TRBV10-3 and TRBJ2-3; D gene uncertain. Per the germline V gene, CDR1 is ENHRY and CDR2 is SYGVKD. The CDR3 is made up of 12 amino acids. V was cut by 7 bases and J by 2 bases, with 7 bases left in between. CDR3 sequence reads: CAITSNTDTQYF. The CDR3 coding sequence is TGTGCCATCACCTCCAACACAGATACGCAGTATTTT.

CDR3 amino acids: CASSHSPQGEIQFF. CDR3 bases: TGTGCCAGCAGCCATAGCCCACAGGGCGAGATTCAGTTTTTT. The chain carries TRBV6-1 and TRBJ2-2, with TRBD1 as a possible D gene (6 bases). Trimming stripped 6 bases from V and 16 bases from J, with 24 bases between. The CDR3 runs to 14 residues. Germline V gene data show CDR1 as MNHNS and CDR2 as SASEGT.

A few counts support this clonotype. The chain carries TRBV10-3 and TRBJ2-5; 10 bases are a match to TRBD1. Germline CDR1 is ENHRY and CDR2 is SYGVKD. The CDR3 totals 14 residues. After removal of 6 bases from V and 1 base from J, the junction contained 2 bases not matched to a gene. The CDR3 reads CAISGTGVQETQYF. DNA of the CDR3: TGTGCCATCAGCGGGACAGGGGTCCAAGAGACCCAGTACTTC.

A few counts support this clonotype. This chain uses TRBV11-2 with TRBJ1-1; no reliable D call. Per the germline V gene, CDR1 is SGHAT and CDR2 is FQNNGV. CDR3 length: 13 residues. V gave up 3 bases and J gave up 3 bases, with 8 bases separating them. The CDR3, as DNA: TGTGCCAGCAGCTTTGCCTGGGACACTGAAGCTTTCTTT. This sequence encodes CASSFAWDTEAFF.

Ten or more counts support this clonotype. This chain links TRBV12-3 or TRBV12-4 with TRBJ1-4; TRBD1 matches at 7 bases. The CDR3 loop spans 13 amino acids. The junction had 5 bases not matched to a gene; V was cut back by 5 bases and J by 8 bases. The CDR3 spells CASSRTGGEKLFF. In DNA, the CDR3 is TGTGCCAGCAGTCGGACAGGTGGCGAAAAACTGTTTTTT.

This clonotype appeared a few times. This chain uses TRBV20-1 with TRBJ2-1; unclear D gene. V lost 6 bases and J 7 bases, leaving 22 bases between the germline ends. The CDR3 consists of 15 residues. CDR1 is DFQATT, CDR2 SNEGSKA, per germline (reference sequence). CDR3 sequence reads: CSAPPSAPSRNEQFF. Written as DNA, the CDR3 is TGCAGTGCCCCACCGAGCGCCCCTTCGCGGAATGAGCAGTTCTTC.

This clonotype was detected a few times. This rearrangement joins TRBV27 to TRBJ2-6, with D perhaps matching TRBD1 (7 bases). The V and J ends lost 1 base and 0 bases respectively, with 28 bases between them. Germline V gene sequence: CDR1 MNHEY, CDR2 SMNVEV (reference sequence). This CDR3 region has 23 residues. As DNA, the CDR3 is TGTGCCAGCAGTTTATGGAGAGGACAGGTGGGCGTTAGCGGCCGCTCTGGGGCCAACGTCCTGACTTTC. This encodes CASSLWRGQVGVSGRSGANVLTF.

This clonotype was seen more than once but under ten times. The chain employs TRBV2 and TRBJ1-3, with TRBD1 as a possible D gene (6 bases). This CDR3 spans 16 amino acids. Germline CDR1 SNHLY, CDR2 FYNNEI. With 3 bases removed from V and 0 bases from J, the gap between germline ends came to 12 bases. The CDR3 nucleotides read TGTGCCAGCAGTGAGGGGGCAGGGCGCTCTGGAAACACCATATATTTT. Translated: CASSEGAGRSGNTIYF.

The chain links TRBV3-1 to TRBJ2-4, with 8 bases fitting TRBD1. V was clipped by 0 bases and J by 7 bases; unmatched bases: 11. The length of the CDR3 is 17 residues. Germline values: CDR1 LGHDT, CDR2 YNNKEL (reference sequence). CDR3 sequence: CASSQDFGTGKGNIQYF. CDR3 sequence (DNA): TGTGCCAGCAGCCAAGACTTCGGGACAGGAAAGGGGAACATTCAGTACTTC.

The gene calls are TRBV3-1 and TRBJ2-2; D remains ambiguous. V was clipped by 1 base and J by 4 bases, with 10 bases between them. Germline-derived CDR1 and CDR2 are LGHDT and YNNKEL (reference sequence). The CDR3 length is 15 residues. DNA for the CDR3: TGTGCCAGCAGCCAAGCGCCAGCGAGCACCGGGGAGCTGTTTTTT. This gives the protein CASSQAPASTGELFF. The whole variable domain, filled in from reference TRBV3-1 and TRBJ2-2, reads DTAVSQTPKYLVTQMGNDKSIKCEQNLGHDTMYWYKQDSKKFLKIMFSYNNKELIINETVPNRFSPKSPDKAHLNLHINSLELGDSAVYFCASSQAPASTGELFFGEGSRLTVL.

This clonotype turned up a few times. This chain joins TRBV5-1 and TRBJ2-1; D gene unclear. There are 14 residues in the CDR3. V lost 2 bases to trimming and J lost 4 bases, with 10 bases between them. Germline V gives CDR1 SGHRS, CDR2 YFSETQ. CDR3 loop: CASSFSDHYNEQFF. The CDR3 DNA follows: TGCGCCAGCAGCTTCTCGGACCATTACAATGAGCAGTTCTTC.

Many counts were recorded for this clonotype. V usage is TRBV5-5 and J usage is TRBJ2-2, with unresolved D. V lost 6 bases and J lost 1, with 4 bases in between. Germline CDR1 SGHKS, CDR2 YYEKEE (reference sequence). This CDR3 is built from 12 residues. The CDR3 DNA reads TGTGCCAGCACGGGGAACACCGGGGAGCTGTTTTTT. This encodes CASTGNTGELFF.

This clonotype showed up many times. The chain recombines TRBV5-1 with TRBJ2-5; D is perhaps TRBD1 (5 bases). The CDR3 covers 15 residues. From germline, CDR1 is SGHRS and CDR2 YFSETQ. V shed 3 bases and J shed 3 bases, with 15 bases lying between them. The CDR3 protein is CASSSLTDLKETQYF. The CDR3 region has the DNA TGCGCCAGCAGCTCGTTGACAGACTTGAAAGAGACCCAGTACTTC.

This chain joins TRBV20-1 and TRBJ2-1; D possibly matches TRBD1 or TRBD2 (7 bases each). Per germline, CDR1 DFQATT and CDR2 SNEGSKA (reference sequence). Between the trimmed V and J ends, which lost 0 bases and 7 bases, there was a span of 19 bases. CDR3 length equals 16 residues. This CDR3 is CSARDSRRQGGNEQFF. The CDR3 DNA is TGCAGTGCTAGAGATTCAAGACGGCAGGGGGGGAATGAGCAGTTCTTC.

Only a few counts were recorded for this clonotype. The chain links TRBV5-1 to TRBJ2-1; no definite D call. This CDR3 has 16 amino acids. Per the germline V gene, CDR1 is SGHRS and CDR2 is YFSETQ. The V end lost 0 bases, the J end lost 0 bases, and 10 bases lay between the germline ends. The CDR3 nucleotides read TGCGCCAGCAGCTTGGGACTGTCAAGCTCCTACAATGAGCAGTTCTTC. Translation gives CASSLGLSSSYNEQFF. Variable domain in full (rest from reference TRBV5-1 and TRBJ2-1): KAGVTQTPRYLIKTRGQQVTLSCSPISGHRSVSWYQQTPGQGLQFLFEYFSETQRNKGNFPGRFSGRQFSNSRSEMNVSTLELGDSALYLCASSLGLSSSYNEQFFGPGTRLTVL.

The chain carries TRBV7-9 and TRBJ2-3, with TRBD2 matching 7 bases. CDR1 is SEHNR and CDR2 is FQNEAQ in the germline V gene (reference sequence). This CDR3 spans 15 amino acids. The junction had 10 bases not matched to a gene; V was cut back by 5 bases and J by 5 bases. The CDR3 nucleotides are TGTGCCAGCAGCCGGTGGGACCGGGGGGAAGATACGCAGTATTTT. Encoded protein: CASSRWDRGEDTQYF. Full variable domain (rest looked up from reference TRBV7-9 and TRBJ2-3): DTGVSQNPRHKITKRGQNVTFRCDPISEHNRLYWYRQTLGQGPEFLTYFQNEAQLEKSRLLSDRFSAERPKGSFSTLEIQRTEQGDSAMYLCASSRWDRGEDTQYFGPGTRLTVL.

The V and J genes are TRBV29-1 and TRBJ2-3; the D is unclear. CDR3 size: 9 residues. With 2 bases removed from V and 7 bases from J, the gap between germline ends came to 1 base. In germline, CDR1 is SQVTM, CDR2 ANQGSEA. The chain's CDR3 is CSVENTQYF. CDR3 DNA sequence: TGCAGCGTTGAAAATACGCAGTATTTT.

This rearrangement joins TRBV5-4 to TRBJ2-7, with 8 positions matching TRBD1. Germline loops: CDR1 SGHNT, CDR2 YYREEE (reference sequence). V lost 1 base and J lost 6; bases outside the gene matches: 6. This CDR3 comprises 14 residues. CDR3 protein: CASSLSGQGGEQYF. The CDR3 DNA is TGTGCCAGCAGCTTGAGTGGACAGGGAGGCGAGCAGTACTTC.

The chain couples TRBV3-1 to TRBJ2-5; possibly TRBD1 for D (5 bases). Trimming cost V 0 bases and J 4 bases, with 12 bases left between them. The CDR3 consists of 15 residues. Germline V gives CDR1 LGHDT, CDR2 YNNKEL (reference sequence). CDR3 loop: CASSQDRWGRETQYF. The CDR3 DNA sequence: TGTGCCAGCAGCCAAGATCGATGGGGCCGAGAGACCCAGTACTTC.

The chain has TRBV3-1 and TRBJ2-1; no firm D call. CDR1 LGHDT and CDR2 YNNKEL come from the germline V gene (reference sequence). The CDR3 runs 11 residues. Trimming shortened V by 4 bases and J by 6 bases, and 4 bases separated the two germline ends. CDR3 in amino acids: CASSRVNEQFF. The DNA of the CDR3 is TGTGCCAGCAGCCGAGTCAATGAGCAGTTCTTC.

This clonotype came up many times. The V gene is TRBV3-1, the J gene TRBJ2-7, with D perhaps TRBD1 or TRBD2 (5 bases each). Germline V lookup: CDR1 LGHDT, CDR2 YNNKEL (reference sequence). This CDR3 comprises 13 residues. V was trimmed by 1 base and J by 7 bases, leaving 11 bases between them. The CDR3 protein is CASSQGQGGEQYV. The CDR3 DNA follows: TGTGCCAGCAGCCAAGGCCAGGGCGGGGAGCAGTACGTC.

This chain joins TRBV5-6 and TRBJ2-5; the match to TRBD2 covers 9 bases. Germline loops: CDR1 SGHDT, CDR2 YYEEEE. The CDR3 extends over 18 amino acids. V lost 6 bases to trimming and J lost 5 bases; unmatched junction nucleotides: 20. The CDR3 here is CASNMMASGKYPIETQYF. In nucleotides, the CDR3 is TGTGCCAGCAACATGATGGCTAGCGGGAAGTACCCCATTGAGACCCAGTACTTC.

This clonotype was counted only a few times. The chain uses TRBV14 and TRBJ1-2; D remains ambiguous. The CDR3 is 14 amino acids. Trimming shortened V by 4 bases and J by 0 bases, and 9 bases separated the two germline ends. CDR1 is SGHDN and CDR2 is FVKESK in the germline V gene. The CDR3: CASSRTAANYGYTF. The CDR3 region has the DNA TGTGCCAGCAGCCGGACGGCGGCTAACTATGGCTACACCTTC. Drawing the rest from reference TRBV14 and TRBJ1-2, the complete variable domain is EAGVTQFPSHSVIEKGQTVTLRCDPISGHDNLYWYRRVMGKEIKFLLHFVKESKQDESGMPNNRFLAERTGGTYSTLKVQPAELEDSGVYFCASSRTAANYGYTFGSGTRLTVV.

This clonotype has only a few counts. The genes are TRBV7-6 and TRBJ2-1; maybe TRBD1 (5 bases). CDR1 is SGHVS and CDR2 is FNYEAQ in the germline V gene. This CDR3 is 14 amino acids long. V shed 0 bases and J shed 7 bases, with 10 bases lying between them. The CDR3 sequence is CASSLAGRMNEQFF. CDR3 bases: TGTGCCAGCAGCTTAGCGGGGCGGATGAATGAGCAGTTCTTC. Drawing the rest from reference TRBV7-6 and TRBJ2-1, the complete variable domain is GAGVSQSPRYKVTKRGQDVALRCDPISGHVSLYWYRQALGQGPEFLTYFNYEAQQDKSGLPNDRFSAERPEGSISTLTIQRTEQRDSAMYRCASSLAGRMNEQFFGPGTRLTVL.

This clonotype occurred a few times. The chain carries TRBV6-1 and TRBJ2-1, with TRBD2 identical over 10 bases. The CDR3 totals 16 residues. Germline V gene lookup returns CDR1 MNHNS and CDR2 SASEGT. Trimming at V came to 4 bases and at J to 4 bases, leaving 7 bases not matched to a gene. The CDR3 reads CASSVASGSKYNEQFF. For the CDR3, the DNA is TGTGCCAGCAGTGTGGCTAGCGGGAGTAAATACAATGAGCAGTTCTTC.

The chain couples TRBV11-1 to TRBJ1-1; no clear D gene. V lost 2 bases to trimming and J lost 3 bases, with 10 bases between them. Per the germline V gene, CDR1 is SGHAT and CDR2 is FQDESV (reference sequence). The CDR3 runs to 14 residues. The CDR3 nucleotides are TGTGCCAGCAGCTTACCCATTCGGGACACTGAAGCTTTCTTT. This codes for CASSLPIRDTEAFF.